This T cell receptor beta chain was found in a study of blood T cell repertoires in COVID-19. Study at large: PBMCs, B-cell-depleted T cells, or T cells provided the cDNA or gDNA that made up the material.

The length of the CDR3 is 15 residues. Trimming cost V 2 bases and J 1 base, with 10 bases left between them. Germline V CDR1 and CDR2: SGHRS, YFSETQ. Recruitment covered about 25 US areas and drew participants whose ages spanned about 18 to 89 years. Authors' processing steps: How many nucleated cells were present was estimated from reference gene primer amplification. Repertoires were generated with immunoSEQ multiplex PCR, while TCRdb's copy carries only in-frame clones and drops some. V and J calls and clone size are as listed in that table; D and trimming were resolved from the DNA. The profile shows around 50,000 clones, 78% of them singletons.

Sequencing was done on a sample of PBMCs or T cells enriched from blood (not recorded which). The sequence was obtained from a woman between 45 and 65 years old with acute COVID-19. The chain combines TRBV5-1 with TRBJ2-1; tentatively, D is TRBD1 (6 bases). The CDR3 DNA sequence: TGCGCCAGCAGCTTCGTGGGGGCATCCTACAATGAGCAGTTCTTC. Translation: CASSFVGASYNEQFF.